These T cell receptor beta chains were read from a single sample in a study of sequential checkpoint blockade in melanoma. Produced via immunoSEQ multiplex PCR; TCRdb's table is partial and in-frame only. Of more than 2,500 clones detected, roughly 23% appear once; the ten largest clones hold about 39%. The sample was tumor tissue (inferred from file names), taken from a patient given nivolumab and ipilimumab in sequence. These TCRs come from a human patient with melanoma. Some clones in this sample may be carry-over from other donors' samples. CDR3s include the opening cysteine and the closing phenylalanine or tryptophan.

>TRBV28|TRBJ2-7
CASSLPDVSYEQYF
>TRBV11-3|TRBJ2-3
CASIEGGQGRRTDTQYF
>TRBV9|TRBJ2-1
CASSVAAGGYNEQFF
>TRBV14|TRBJ2-7
CASSGVSYEQYF
>TRBV28|TRBJ1-2
CASSPGTGANYGYTF
>TRBV19|TRBJ1-5
CASSIDLPGGGNQPQHF
>TRBV5-1|TRBJ1-6
CASSFWTGSNSPLHF
>TRBV6-8|TRBJ2-3
CASSYSSGGLSDTQYF
>TRBV30|TRBJ1-5
CAWSQGGDQPQHF
>TRBV29-1|TRBJ2-7
CSVESAGAVFEQYF
>TRBV9|TRBJ1-6
CASSVSGDYNSPLHF
>TRBV19|TRBJ2-2
CASRPDLTGELFF
>TRBV7-2|TRBJ1-1
CASRRTGGTEAFF
>TRBV19|TRBJ2-7
CASSILRSATYEQYF
>TRBV6-8|TRBJ1-2
CAAKGQGVGYGYTF
>TRBV30|TRBJ1-1
CAWETGVEAFF
>TRBV11-3|TRBJ1-6
CASSLGTDNNSPLHF
>TRBV6-8|TRBJ2-3
CASSDRSLAGGPTDTQYF
>TRBV6-8|TRBJ2-1
CASSYTSINEQFF
>TRBV19|TRBJ2-3
CASNPGNTDTQYF
>TRBV30|TRBJ1-1
CAWNLGQVNTEAFF
>TRBV6-8|TRBJ1-1
CASSSSGAANTEAFF
>TRBV6-8|TRBJ2-5
CAARGGRETQYF
>TRBV19|TRBJ2-2
CATEWQGAGTGELFF
>TRBV6-8|TRBJ2-2
CASTKRGAGELFF
>TRBV6-8|TRBJ1-6
CASSPGLLSSYNSPLHF
>TRBV11-3|TRBJ2-5
CASSLPGLMETQYF
>TRBV7-8|TRBJ1-2
CASREGQNYGYTF
>TRBV10-2|TRBJ2-1
CASARQGYNEQFF
>TRBV23-1|TRBJ2-7
CASSQSYEGRSYEQYF
>TRBV19|TRBJ1-4
CASSPGQRDNEKLFF
>TRBV2|TRBJ2-2
CASSPPTGGNTGELFF
>TRBV11-3|TRBJ2-5
CASSLVKGPQETQYF
>TRBV27|TRBJ1-2
CASSLSLQTYGYTF
>TRBV5-1|TRBJ2-1
CASASEGLYNEQFF
>TRBV11-3|TRBJ1-1
CASSLSRDRLLNTEAFF
>TRBV6-8|TRBJ1-1
CASSYGSTEAFF
>TRBV19|TRBJ1-1
CASSKRLGTEAFF